A single sample is the source of the 27 T cell receptor beta chains below, sequenced in a study of PD-1 blockade in classical Hodgkin lymphoma. Time point: newly diagnosed, previously untreated cHL patient sample. The study purified CD4+ T cells from thawed PBMCs using magnetic negative selection. Some clones are missing from TCRdb's copy, which holds only in-frame ones; the method was immunoSEQ multiplex PCR. The table lists approximately 27,000 clones, approximately 88% of them singletons. The sample taken for sequencing was CD4+ T cells from blood. The receptors shown here come from a human donor with classical Hodgkin lymphoma.

DNA of the CDR3: TGTGCCAGCAGTTTTAGCGGTCCCCCAAACACCGGGGAGCTGTTTTTT. Translation: CASSFSGPPNTGELFF. This sequence joins TRBV28 and TRBJ2-2; weak D call: TRBD2 (6 bases). Trimming shortened V by 3 bases and J by 2 bases, and 13 bases separated the two germline ends. There are 16 residues in the CDR3. Germline CDR1 and CDR2: MDHEN and SYDVKM. Combining the CDR3 with reference TRBV28 and TRBJ2-2 gives the whole variable domain DVKVTQSSRYLVKRTGEKVFLECVQDMDHENMFWYRQDPGLGLRLIYFSYDVKMKEKGDIPEGYSVSREKKERFSLILESASTNQTSMYLCASSFSGPPNTGELFFGEGSRLTVL.

The chain uses TRBV7-2 and TRBJ2-7, with TRBD1 matching over 7 bases. The CDR3 contains 14 residues. V dropped 4 bases and J dropped 2; count of bases not matched to a gene: 5. Germline V CDR1 and CDR2: SGHTA, FQGNSA. The CDR3: CASSYNGQAYEQYF. The CDR3 nucleotides are TGTGCCAGCAGCTACAACGGACAGGCCTACGAGCAGTACTTC.

This chain joins TRBV28 and TRBJ1-4, with D possibly being TRBD1 (6 bases). This CDR3 has 13 amino acids. From germline, CDR1 is MDHEN and CDR2 SYDVKM. V lost 9 bases, J lost 5 bases, and 13 bases lay in between. CDR3 nucleotides: TGTGCCAGTCATGAAGGGGGAAATGAAAAACTGTTTTTT. This sequence encodes CASHEGGNEKLFF.

This clone was counted a few times. J is TRBJ1-1 and V is TRBV7-2; D not certain. The V and J ends lost 6 bases and 1 base respectively, with 6 bases between them. The CDR3 has 12 residues. Germline CDR1 and CDR2: SGHTA and FQGNSA. Here the CDR3 reads CASRRSNTEAFF. As DNA, the CDR3 is TGTGCCAGCAGACGTTCGAACACTGAAGCTTTCTTT. The full variable domain, with the rest looked up from reference TRBV7-2 and TRBJ1-1, is GAGVSQSPSNKVTEKGKDVELRCDPISGHTALYWYRQSLGQGLEFLIYFQGNSAPDKSGLPSDRFSAERTGGSVSTLTIQRTQQEDSAVYLCASRRSNTEAFFGQGTRLTVV.

The chain combines TRBV4-1 with TRBJ1-4; TRBD1 matches at 10 bases. Germline CDR1 MGHRA, CDR2 YSYEKL. The CDR3 runs to 15 residues. Trimming took 4 bases from V and 10 from J; bases not matched to a gene: 9. The DNA of the CDR3 is TGCGCCAGCAGCCGAGGGACAGGGGATCGGGGAAAACTGTTTTTT. This sequence encodes CASSRGTGDRGKLFF.

J is TRBJ1-1 and V is TRBV19, with TRBD1 as a possible D gene (5 bases). With 5 bases removed from V and 0 bases from J, the gap between germline ends came to 13 bases. This CDR3 is built from 15 residues. Looked up from germline, CDR1 is LNHDA and CDR2 is SQIVND (reference sequence). DNA for the CDR3: TGTGCCAGTAGTCCCGAGGGACGGCTGAACACTGAAGCTTTCTTT. Its translation is CASSPEGRLNTEAFF. The complete variable domain, with remaining parts taken from reference TRBV19 and TRBJ1-1, reads DGGITQSPKYLFRKEGQNVTLSCEQNLNHDAMYWYRQDPGQGLRLIYYSQIVNDFQKGDIAEGYSVSREKKESFPLTVTSAQKNPTAFYLCASSPEGRLNTEAFFGQGTRLTVV.

As to this clone: This CDR3 is missing its conserved last phenylalanine or tryptophan, likely due to a read error. The DNA is left out, because the CDR3 cannot be placed on it with certainty; the CDR3 is given as TCRdb lists it. The V call is TRBV28, the J call TRBJ1-3; the tabulated D call, TRBD1, remains unverified against the DNA. CDR1 and CDR2 from the germline V gene are MDHEN and SYDVKM. Inclusive of both ends, the CDR3 amounts to 10 amino acids. The CDR3: CASSLGPGPA.

The rearrangement joins TRBV10-3 to TRBJ1-2; D might be TRBD1 (6 bases). The CDR3 loop spans 12 amino acids. V lost 7 bases and J lost 7, with 13 bases in between. Germline CDR1 ENHRY, CDR2 SYGVKD. The CDR3 DNA reads as TGTGCCATCAACAAAAACAGGGCTGGCTACACCTTC. Protein sequence: CAINKNRAGYTF.

The CDR3 sequence: CASSLQQLDNEQFF. The CDR3 DNA reads TGTGCCAGCAGTTTACAGCAGCTTGACAATGAGCAGTTCTTC. The genes are TRBV28 and TRBJ2-1, with D hard to call. Trimming removed 2 bases from V and 5 bases from J, with 10 bases in between. Germline V gene data show CDR1 as MDHEN and CDR2 as SYDVKM. This CDR3 spans 14 amino acids.

This chain links TRBV5-1 with TRBJ2-5; tentatively, D is TRBD1 (6 bases). The CDR3 is 13 amino acids. The germline V gene has CDR1 SGHRS and CDR2 YFSETQ. V lost 1 base, J lost 4 bases, and 8 bases lay in between. The CDR3 sequence is CASSLRDTETQYF. CDR3 nucleotide sequence: TGCGCCAGCAGCTTGAGGGACACAGAGACCCAGTACTTC.

The rearrangement links TRBV19 to TRBJ2-2; D possibly corresponds to TRBD1 (6 bases). The ends were cut back, 0 bases at V and 6 bases at J, with 11 bases in the middle. Germline CDR1 reads LNHDA; CDR2 reads SQIVND (reference sequence). The CDR3 is 15 residues long. CDR3 loop: CASSIDMGAPGELFF. In DNA form, the CDR3 reads TGTGCCAGTAGTATAGATATGGGGGCCCCCGGGGAGCTGTTTTTT.

J is TRBJ1-5 and V is TRBV5-8, with D perhaps matching TRBD1 (5 bases). Germline V CDR1 and CDR2: SGHTS, YDEGEE. The CDR3 has 15 residues. Deletions cut 2 bases from V and 1 base from J, with 10 bases between. CDR3 residues: CASSFGTVSNQPQHF. CDR3 DNA: TGTGCCAGCAGCTTCGGGACGGTCAGCAATCAGCCCCAGCATTTT.

The chain recombines TRBV4-1 with TRBJ2-7; TRBD2 matches at 11 bases. With V trimmed by 0 bases and J by 7 bases, 8 bases remained unmatched. The CDR3 consists of 16 residues. Germline V CDR1 and CDR2: MGHRA, YSYEKL. The CDR3 nucleotides are TGCGCCAGCAGCCAAGATCGTCTTAGCGGGAGGGAAGAGCAGTACTTC. It specifies CASSQDRLSGREEQYF.

The chain combines TRBV28 with TRBJ1-1; TRBD1 matches 7 bases. The germline CDR1 and CDR2 sequences are MDHEN and SYDVKM. This CDR3 is 13 amino acids long. Germline trimming cut 6 bases from V and 10 bases from J; bases unmatched to any gene: 11. CDR3 nucleotides: TGTGCCAGCAGACCGGGACAGACTGAATTAGCTTTCTTT. Translated, it gives CASRPGQTELAFF.

The J gene is TRBJ1-3, the V gene TRBV6-5; no clear D gene. V dropped 7 bases and J dropped 2 bases, with 15 bases sitting between them. The germline V gene encodes CDR1 MNHEY and CDR2 SVGAGI. The CDR3 extends over 15 amino acids. Here the CDR3 DNA reads TGTGCCAGCACTCAAAACCTTGGTGCTGGAAACACCATATATTTT. Translating it yields CASTQNLGAGNTIYF.

The sample holds a few counts of this clone. The chain combines TRBV5-1 with TRBJ1-2; TRBD1 is a possible D gene (5 bases). Trimming left V 0 bases short and J 8 bases short, with 14 bases between. This CDR3 spans 14 amino acids. Germline loops: CDR1 SGHRS, CDR2 YFSETQ. The CDR3 DNA reads as TGCGCCAGCAGCTTGGAAGCGGGGGTTCGCGGCTACACCTTC. It yields the protein CASSLEAGVRGYTF.

This clone has just one count. J is TRBJ2-7 and V is TRBV7-2; D might be TRBD1 or TRBD2, each matching 5 bases. Germline V gene lookup returns CDR1 SGHTA and CDR2 FQGNSA. This CDR3 has 13 residues. V lost 1 base and J 8 bases, leaving 12 bases between the germline ends. CDR3 coding DNA: TGTGCCAGCAGCTTAGGACAGACTACGAAGCAGTACTTC. This codes for CASSLGQTTKQYF.

This sequence joins TRBV6-1 and TRBJ1-1; 7 positions agree with TRBD1. The V gene's germline CDR1 is MNHNS and CDR2 SASEGT. V lost 3 bases, J lost 1 base, and 8 bases stayed unmatched. The CDR3 runs 16 residues. CDR3 in DNA: TGTGCCAGCAGTGAGCTACCGGGACAGCCGAACACTGAAGCTTTCTTT. Translating it yields CASSELPGQPNTEAFF.

The V call is TRBV5-1, the J call TRBJ2-7; no clear D. Germline-derived CDR1 and CDR2 are SGHRS and YFSETQ. V was pared by 3 bases and J by 2 bases, with 15 bases between. The CDR3 contains 15 residues. CDR3 in DNA: TGCGCCAGCAGCTCCCCTACCGGGCCGACCTACGAGCAGTACTTC. Its translation: CASSSPTGPTYEQYF.

The genes are TRBV7-8 and TRBJ2-3, with 12 bases identical to TRBD2. Germline V gene sequence: CDR1 SGHVS, CDR2 FQNEAQ. V gave up 3 bases and J gave up 4 bases; unmatched junction bases: 5. The CDR3 extends over 16 amino acids. CDR3 nucleotides: TGTGCCAGCAGCTTTCTAGCGGGAGGGGGACCAGATACGCAGTATTTT. Translation gives CASSFLAGGGPDTQYF.

V is TRBV7-9 and J is TRBJ2-3; possible D gene TRBD2, 5 bases. The CDR3 sequence is 15 residues long. CDR1 and CDR2 (germline): SEHNR, FQNEAQ (reference sequence). Trimming removed 2 bases at V and 0 bases at J, with 9 bases between. The CDR3 is CASSLIGESTDTQYF. The CDR3 DNA reads as TGTGCCAGCAGCTTAATCGGGGAGAGCACAGATACGCAGTATTTT.

This chain links TRBV7-2 with TRBJ2-5; TRBD2 agrees at 7 bases. Germline V gene data show CDR1 as SGHTA and CDR2 as FQGNSA. V gave up 0 bases and J gave up 7 bases; unmatched junction bases: 17. The CDR3 runs 18 residues. The CDR3 here is CASSLAWGRGSGDGTQYF. The CDR3 bases are TGTGCCAGCAGCTTAGCTTGGGGTCGTGGGAGCGGGGATGGGACCCAGTACTTC. The whole variable domain, remainder taken from reference TRBV7-2 and TRBJ2-5, is GAGVSQSPSNKVTEKGKDVELRCDPISGHTALYWYRQSLGQGLEFLIYFQGNSAPDKSGLPSDRFSAERTGGSVSTLTIQRTQQEDSAVYLCASSLAWGRGSGDGTQYFGPGTRLLVL.

The chain links TRBV21-1 to TRBJ1-1; the tabulated D call, TRBD1, remains unverified against the DNA. TRBV21-1 is annotated as a pseudogene. The CDR3 extends over 15 amino acids. This chain's CDR3 is CASSKGRGVNTEAFF. The CDR3 DNA reads as TGTGCCAGCAGCAAAGGCAGGGGTGTGAACACTGAAGCTTTCTTT.

The chain has TRBV11-2 and TRBJ2-1; D is undetermined. The CDR3 has 13 amino acids. CDR1 is SGHAT and CDR2 is FQNNGV in the germline V gene. V shed 1 base and J shed 4 bases, with 5 bases lying between them. The CDR3 here is CASSLGTYNEQFF. Here the CDR3 DNA reads TGTGCCAGCAGCTTAGGCACTTACAATGAGCAGTTCTTC.

In its sample, this clone was seen once. The chain employs TRBV12-5 and TRBJ2-2; 10 bases are a match to TRBD1. J gave up 3 bases and V 6 bases, and 7 bases lay outside the gene matches. The CDR3 consists of 16 residues. The V gene's germline CDR1 is LGHNT and CDR2 FRNRAP. CDR3 sequence reads: CASGRGQGTDTGELFF. In nucleotides, the CDR3 is TGTGCTAGTGGCCGGGGACAGGGGACGGACACCGGGGAGCTGTTTTTT.

The chain is built from TRBV18 and TRBJ2-7, with 7 bases that match TRBD2. After removal of 3 bases from V and 0 bases from J, the junction contained 5 bases not matched to a gene. The CDR3 contains 15 residues. Germline V CDR1 and CDR2: KGHSH, LQKENI. The CDR3 reads CASSPGLADSYEQYF. The CDR3 region has the DNA TGTGCCAGCTCACCTGGTCTAGCGGACTCCTACGAGCAGTACTTC. Filled out from reference TRBV18 and TRBJ2-7, the complete variable domain reads NAGVMQNPRHLVRRRGQEARLRCSPMKGHSHVYWYRQLPEEGLKFMVYLQKENIIDESGMPKERFSAEFPKEGPSILRIQQVVRGDSAAYFCASSPGLADSYEQYFGPGTRLTVT.

V is TRBV27 and J is TRBJ2-3; possibly TRBD2 for D (5 bases). This CDR3 contains 14 residues. Trimming shortened V by 5 bases and J by 4 bases, and 13 bases separated the two germline ends. In germline, CDR1 is MNHEY, CDR2 SMNVEV (reference sequence). CDR3 DNA: TGTGCCAGCAGTCACCGGGATAGTGCAGATACGCAGTATTTT. Protein sequence: CASSHRDSADTQYF.